Below, 23 T cell receptor beta chains from the same sample are listed, as sequenced in a study of blood T cell repertoires in COVID-19. Here immunoSEQ multiplex PCR was the method, and the copy in TCRdb shows in-frame clones only, minus some. The sample yields 150,000 to 200,000 clones, roughly 91% seen once. The specimen sequenced was peripheral blood. The source is a woman in her forties or fifties with acute or convalescent COVID-19.

This chain uses TRBV19 with TRBJ1-2, with 9 bases that match TRBD1. In germline, CDR1 is LNHDA, CDR2 SQIVND (reference sequence). The CDR3 length is 12 residues. The V segment lost 9 bases and the J segment 6 bases; nucleotides outside the gene matches: 5. The CDR3 DNA reads TGTGCCAGCGAAACAGGGGGCCATGGCTACACCTTC. Protein: CASETGGHGYTF. The full variable domain, its missing parts supplied by reference TRBV19 and TRBJ1-2, is DGGITQSPKYLFRKEGQNVTLSCEQNLNHDAMYWYRQDPGQGLRLIYYSQIVNDFQKGDIAEGYSVSREKKESFPLTVTSAQKNPTAFYLCASETGGHGYTFGSGTRLTVV.

The CDR3 DNA is TGTGCCAGTAGTATAACTAGCGCCTACGAGCAGTACTTC. Translation gives CASSITSAYEQYF. The chain is built from TRBV19 and TRBJ2-7; TRBD2 matches at 7 bases. CDR3 length equals 13 residues. Looked up from germline, CDR1 is LNHDA and CDR2 is SQIVND (reference sequence). The trim removed 2 bases at V and 2 bases at J, leaving 0 bases unmatched. The full variable domain, its missing parts supplied by reference TRBV19 and TRBJ2-7, is DGGITQSPKYLFRKEGQNVTLSCEQNLNHDAMYWYRQDPGQGLRLIYYSQIVNDFQKGDIAEGYSVSREKKESFPLTVTSAQKNPTAFYLCASSITSAYEQYFGPGTRLTVT.

The rearrangement links TRBV11-3 to TRBJ1-1; TRBD1 matches 8 bases. The CDR3 sequence is 13 residues long. V was clipped by 5 bases and J by 5 bases; unmatched bases: 4. Germline lookup yields CDR1 SGHNT and CDR2 YENEEA. This chain's CDR3 is CASSQGAGTEAFF. CDR3 in DNA: TGTGCCAGCAGCCAGGGGGCAGGAACTGAAGCTTTCTTT.

The table lists this clone with a count of one. V and J are TRBV9 and TRBJ2-1, with 14 bases matching TRBD2. The CDR3 spans 20 residues. V dropped 3 bases and J dropped 2; count of bases not matched to a gene: 13. CDR1 is SGDLS and CDR2 is YYNGEE in the germline V gene. For the CDR3, the DNA is TGTGCCAGCAGCGCCTCCCGGGGACTAGCGGGAGTGGGCGCCTACAATGAGCAGTTCTTC. Translating gives CASSASRGLAGVGAYNEQFF. The entire variable domain, with the rest obtained from reference TRBV9 and TRBJ2-1, is as follows: DSGVTQTPKHLITATGQRVTLRCSPRSGDLSVYWYQQSLDQGLQFLIQYYNGEERAKGNILERFSAQQFPDLHSELNLSSLELGDSALYFCASSASRGLAGVGAYNEQFFGPGTRLTVL.

This chain links TRBV5-5 with TRBJ2-1, with D unresolved. This CDR3 region has 14 residues. From germline, CDR1 is SGHKS and CDR2 YYEKEE (reference sequence). Trimming stripped 0 bases from V and 4 bases from J, with 8 bases between. In DNA form, the CDR3 reads TGTGCCAGCAGCTTGGGTAGAGATTACAATGAGCAGTTCTTC. Encoded protein: CASSLGRDYNEQFF.

V gene TRBV2 combines with J gene TRBJ2-2; TRBD1 aligns across 7 bases. From germline, CDR1 is SNHLY and CDR2 FYNNEI. The CDR3 is 16 residues long. V lost 8 bases to trimming and J lost 7 bases; unmatched junction nucleotides: 16. The CDR3 reads CASLNRGTLWGGELFF. The CDR3 DNA is TGTGCCAGCCTGAACAGGGGAACTTTATGGGGCGGGGAGCTGTTTTTT.

The rearrangement uses TRBV5-4 and TRBJ1-2; 8 nucleotides agree with TRBD1. Germline V CDR1 and CDR2: SGHNT, YYREEE (reference sequence). V shed 0 bases and J 7 bases; nucleotides not matched to a gene: 14. This CDR3 has 17 residues. Here the CDR3 DNA reads TGTGCCAGCAGCTTGGAGCGGCAGGGGGCCGTGGAGCGTGGCTACACCTTC. This encodes CASSLERQGAVERGYTF.

This clone has a handful of counts. This chain connects TRBV6-5 to TRBJ2-2; D call uncertain. Per germline, CDR1 MNHEY and CDR2 SVGAGI. Trimming stripped 6 bases from V and 6 bases from J, with 11 bases between. The CDR3 has 13 residues. CDR3 sequence (DNA): TGTGCCAGCAGGTCTCGGGTAGCCGGGGAGCTGTTTTTT. It is translated as CASRSRVAGELFF.

The chain has TRBV7-6 and TRBJ2-7, with 7 bases matching TRBD2. V gave up 1 base and J gave up 3 bases; unmatched junction bases: 3. The CDR3 loop spans 14 amino acids. Germline V gene lookup returns CDR1 SGHVS and CDR2 FNYEAQ. For the CDR3, the DNA is TGTGCCAGCAGCTTAGGGGGGGAGGGCTACGAGCAGTACTTC. It is translated as CASSLGGEGYEQYF.

This clone has just a few counts. The rearrangement uses TRBV10-3 and TRBJ1-1; D gene uncertain. V was pared by 0 bases and J by 1 base, with 6 bases between. The CDR3 totals 14 residues. The germline V gene encodes CDR1 ENHRY and CDR2 SYGVKD. The CDR3 DNA is TGTGCCATCAGTGAGTCGGGCGAGAACACTGAAGCTTTCTTT. Protein: CAISESGENTEAFF.

The chain links TRBV28 to TRBJ1-1; D gene uncertain. CDR1 MDHEN and CDR2 SYDVKM come from the germline V gene. The ends were cut back, 3 bases at V and 0 bases at J, with 8 bases in the middle. The CDR3 runs 14 residues. CDR3 bases: TGTGCCAGCAGTTTCGGCGGGCTGAACACTGAAGCTTTCTTT. Amino acids: CASSFGGLNTEAFF.

The chain links TRBV2 to TRBJ2-1; tentatively, D is TRBD1 (6 bases). V dropped 6 bases and J dropped 8 bases, with 8 bases sitting between them. Germline CDR1 SNHLY, CDR2 FYNNEI. There are 11 residues in the CDR3. This chain's CDR3 is CASSRGDEQFF. Written as DNA, the CDR3 is TGTGCCAGCAGCAGGGGTGATGAGCAGTTCTTC.

The gene calls are TRBV5-4 and TRBJ2-6; TRBD1 aligns across 7 bases. Germline lookup yields CDR1 SGHNT and CDR2 YYREEE (reference sequence). With 4 bases clipped from V and 0 bases from J, the junction kept 7 bases outside the gene matches. CDR3 size: 17 residues. The CDR3 protein is CASSPDRDNSGANVLTF. The DNA of the CDR3 is TGTGCCAGCAGCCCAGACAGGGATAACTCTGGGGCCAACGTCCTGACTTTC.

Only a few counts were recorded for this clone. The chain is built from TRBV29-1 and TRBJ1-2; 9 nucleotides agree with TRBD1. This CDR3 comprises 15 residues. With 0 bases clipped from V and 2 bases from J, the junction kept 4 bases outside the gene matches. Germline-derived CDR1 and CDR2 are SQVTM and ANQGSEA. DNA for the CDR3: TGCAGCGTTGAAGAGGGGACAGGGAGCAACTATGGCTACACCTTC. Translation: CSVEEGTGSNYGYTF.

This sequence joins TRBV6-5 and TRBJ1-4; possible D gene TRBD1, 6 bases. Per the germline V gene, CDR1 is MNHEY and CDR2 is SVGAGI. The CDR3 loop spans 15 amino acids. Trimming stripped 10 bases from V and 1 base from J, with 16 bases between. CDR3 nucleotides: TGTGCCACCAGCCCGGGGGGCGGAACTAATGAAAAACTGTTTTTT. It translates to CATSPGGGTNEKLFF.

The chain is built from TRBV5-6 and TRBJ1-2; possibly TRBD1 for D (6 bases). Trimming stripped 2 bases from V and 5 bases from J, with 22 bases between. The CDR3 is made up of 17 amino acids. Germline V gene lookup returns CDR1 SGHDT and CDR2 YYEEEE. CDR3 sequence (DNA): TGTGCCAGCAGCTTTGGCTCTGGGGGGGCGGATGGTTATGGCTACACCTTC. As protein: CASSFGSGGADGYGYTF. The full variable domain, with the rest looked up from reference TRBV5-6 and TRBJ1-2, is DAGVTQSPTHLIKTRGQQVTLRCSPKSGHDTVSWYQQALGQGPQFIFQYYEEEERQRGNFPDRFSGHQFPNYSSELNVNALLLGDSALYLCASSFGSGGADGYGYTFGSGTRLTVV.

This chain uses TRBV5-1 with TRBJ2-6, with D possibly matching TRBD1 (5 bases). The CDR3 contains 17 residues. V shed 4 bases and J shed 0 bases, with 14 bases lying between them. The germline V gene encodes CDR1 SGHRS and CDR2 YFSETQ. The chain's CDR3 is CASSPRQSSSGANVLTF. The DNA for the CDR3 is TGCGCCAGCAGCCCTCGACAGAGCAGCTCTGGGGCCAACGTCCTGACTTTC.

The V call is TRBV7-9, the J call TRBJ2-3, with 8 bases aligning to TRBD2. The CDR3 runs 16 residues. V gave up 2 bases and J gave up 1 base; unmatched junction bases: 5. Germline lookup yields CDR1 SEHNR and CDR2 FQNEAQ (reference sequence). The CDR3 protein is CASSLPAGVGTDTQYF. Written as DNA, the CDR3 is TGTGCCAGCAGCTTACCAGCGGGAGTGGGCACAGATACGCAGTATTTT.

V and J are TRBV4-2 and TRBJ1-3; no firm D call. V was cut by 9 bases and J by 6 bases, with 12 bases left in between. The CDR3 spans 12 residues. Looked up from germline, CDR1 is LGHNA and CDR2 is YNFKEQ. The CDR3 reads CASRGLANTIYF. The CDR3 region has the DNA TGTGCCAGTAGAGGGTTAGCAAACACCATATATTTT.

Only one count was recorded for this clone. The rearrangement links TRBV21-1 to TRBJ1-3; the table's D call, TRBD1, was not checked against the DNA. TRBV21-1 is termed a pseudogene. This CDR3 has 15 residues. CDR3 nucleotide sequence: TGTGCCAGCACGTTAAGGACAGGGGAAAGAAACACCATATATTTT. Its protein is CASTLRTGERNTIYF.

This chain uses TRBV14 with TRBJ1-3; 9 bases are a match to TRBD1. With V trimmed by 3 bases and J by 2 bases, 5 bases remained unmatched. The length of the CDR3 is 16 residues. Germline V gives CDR1 SGHDN, CDR2 FVKESK. DNA for the CDR3: TGTGCCAGCAGCCACGGGGACAGGGCAGCTGGAAACACCATATATTTT. Translated, it gives CASSHGDRAAGNTIYF. The whole variable domain, filled in from reference TRBV14 and TRBJ1-3, reads EAGVTQFPSHSVIEKGQTVTLRCDPISGHDNLYWYRRVMGKEIKFLLHFVKESKQDESGMPNNRFLAERTGGTYSTLKVQPAELEDSGVYFCASSHGDRAAGNTIYFGEGSWLTVV.

This chain connects TRBV6-5 to TRBJ1-2; 7 bases line up with TRBD1. Germline assignment: CDR1 MNHEY and CDR2 SVGAGI. Unmatched junction bases numbered 15, after V lost 6 bases and J lost 8 bases. The CDR3 spans 15 residues. The CDR3 DNA sequence: TGTGCCAGCAGCCCGGGACAGTCCTCAAGGAAGGGCTACACCTTC. Translating gives CASSPGQSSRKGYTF.

The rearrangement uses TRBV2 and TRBJ2-3; 12 bases line up with TRBD2. J was trimmed by 0 bases and V by 6 bases; bases with no gene match: 10. Germline V gene lookup returns CDR1 SNHLY and CDR2 FYNNEI. The CDR3 has 18 residues. The CDR3 region is CASRGLAGGPYSTDTQYF. The CDR3 DNA sequence: TGTGCCAGCAGGGGTCTAGCGGGAGGGCCCTATAGCACAGATACGCAGTATTTT.